This note documents a single T cell receptor beta chain sequence. The antigen is not known. Every isolated RNA sample was fully reverse transcribed, so sequencing captured expressed TCRB transcripts. TCRdb's table, derived via immunoSEQ multiplex PCR, lists solely in-frame clones and lacks some. The sample holds a few hundred thousand clones, about 14% seen once. The CDR3 loop spans 12 amino acids. Germline CDR1 is SNHLY and CDR2 is FYNNEI. V lost 5 bases and J 3 bases, leaving 8 bases between the germline ends. This entry belongs to a study of beta chain features in type 1 diabetes. Study-level information: The patients were much like the healthy donors in age, gender and cell yields.

Study-wide points: A PCR bias possibly favoring shorter templates would apply equally to patients and controls. People with Type 1 diabetes carried modestly yet significantly shorter TCRB CDR3s in all four CD4+ subsets. Among patients, naive, central memory and Treg TCRB repertoires appeared more similar than among healthy donors.

All of the sorted populations showed purity greater than 95%. The rearrangement joins TRBV2 to TRBJ2-7; tentative D call: TRBD1 (6 bases). This sequence was found in a man younger than 45 with type 1 diabetes. The sequencing input was naive CD4+ T cells from blood. The CDR3 spells CASSPQGYEQYF. DNA of the CDR3: TGTGCCAGCAGTCCACAGGGCTACGAGCAGTACTTC. Complete variable domain (other parts from reference TRBV2 and TRBJ2-7): EPEVTQTPSHQVTQMGQEVILRCVPISNHLYFYWYRQILGQKVEFLVSFYNNEISEKSEIFDDQFSVERPDGSNFTLKIRSTKLEDSAMYFCASSPQGYEQYFGPGTRLTVT.